The 8 T cell receptor beta chains listed next were all sequenced from one sample in a study of shared clonotypes between healthy human individuals. Assay: immunoSEQ multiplex PCR; the TCRdb copy retains only in-frame clones and omits some. The repertoire has under 2.5 million clones, 92% of them found once; the top ten carry around 0.35%. The specimen was naive CD4+ T cells from PBMCs. Subset in this sample: CD45RA+ positively selected. The receptors stem from a man between 18 and 29 years old in good health. Some clones in this sample may be carry-over from other donors' samples.

This chain joins TRBV28 and TRBJ1-3; D remains unclear. From germline, CDR1 is MDHEN and CDR2 SYDVKM. Trimming removed 3 bases at V and 0 bases at J, with 12 bases between. The CDR3 extends over 16 amino acids. The CDR3 DNA is TGTGCCAGCAGTTTCGTCGTCAGCAGCTCTGGAAACACCATATATTTT. Protein: CASSFVVSSSGNTIYF.

The CDR3 DNA sequence: TGTGCCAGCAGCTTAATTGAGGACAGTAATCAGCCCCAGCATTTT. Encoded protein: CASSLIEDSNQPQHF. The V and J genes are TRBV7-3 and TRBJ1-5, with D possibly TRBD1 on 6 matching bases. CDR3 length equals 15 residues. V lost 1 base, J lost 4 bases, and 11 bases lay in between. Germline CDR1 is SGHTA and CDR2 is FQGTGA.

The chain employs TRBV5-1 and TRBJ1-2; D ambiguous. CDR1 is SGHRS and CDR2 is YFSETQ in the germline V gene. Trimming removed 5 bases at V and 8 bases at J, with 10 bases between. The CDR3 consists of 11 residues. The CDR3 DNA is TGCGCCAGCAGGGCCGTCGGCGGCTACACCTTC. It encodes CASRAVGGYTF.

The V gene is TRBV29-1, the J gene TRBJ2-1; D possibly corresponds to TRBD2 (7 bases). CDR3 length: 15 amino acids. Trimming took 7 bases from V and 4 from J, leaving 20 bases between them. The germline V gene encodes CDR1 SQVTM and CDR2 ANQGSEA. Here the CDR3 DNA reads TGCAGCGCCCTAGGGGGGGAGGGAAATTACAATGAGCAGTTCTTC. It encodes CSALGGEGNYNEQFF.

J is TRBJ1-5 and V is TRBV7-9; D not certain. V was clipped by 8 bases and J by 9 bases, with 17 bases between them. Germline V gene data show CDR1 as SEHNR and CDR2 as FQNEAQ (reference sequence). The CDR3 totals 13 residues. The CDR3 reads CASEDLDGGPQHF. CDR3 coding DNA: TGTGCCAGCGAGGACCTTGACGGTGGGCCCCAGCATTTT.

The chain is built from TRBV7-9 and TRBJ1-4; D is perhaps TRBD1 (6 bases). Trimming shortened V by 5 bases and J by 5 bases, and 15 bases separated the two germline ends. CDR3 size: 15 residues. Germline loops: CDR1 SEHNR, CDR2 FQNEAQ (reference sequence). The CDR3 sequence is CASSLHRVLNEKLFF. CDR3 bases: TGTGCCAGCAGCCTACACAGGGTATTGAATGAAAAACTGTTTTTT.

The J gene is TRBJ2-5, the V gene TRBV28; a possible D gene is TRBD1 (5 bases). The V end was cut by 5 bases, the J end by 2 bases, with 12 bases between. The V gene's germline CDR1 is MDHEN and CDR2 SYDVKM. This CDR3 is built from 14 residues. The chain's CDR3 is CASSMDTRQETQYF. The CDR3 DNA sequence: TGTGCCAGCAGTATGGACACCCGTCAAGAGACCCAGTACTTC. Filled out from reference TRBV28 and TRBJ2-5, the complete variable domain reads DVKVTQSSRYLVKRTGEKVFLECVQDMDHENMFWYRQDPGLGLRLIYFSYDVKMKEKGDIPEGYSVSREKKERFSLILESASTNQTSMYLCASSMDTRQETQYFGPGTRLLVL.

This chain joins TRBV7-3 and TRBJ1-3, with 8 bases identical to TRBD1. This CDR3 region has 15 residues. J gave up 11 bases and V 1 base, and 10 bases lay outside the gene matches. Germline V CDR1 and CDR2: SGHTA, FQGTGA. As DNA, the CDR3 is TGTGCCAGCAGCTTAAATCGCGGGACAGGAGGCCCCATATATTTT. It translates to CASSLNRGTGGPIYF.